What follows are 27 T cell receptor beta chains derived from one specimen sequenced in a study of early T cells in non-severe SARS-CoV-2 infection. TCRdb itself ran the 5' RACE reads through MiXCR, one entry per CDR3 protein. Of tens of thousands of distinct CDR3 sequences listed, 10% to 15% were seen once; the top ten hold about 4.3%. The sample consisted of whole blood. All receptors derive from an adult who was a healthcare worker with PCR-confirmed SARS-CoV-2 infection or an uninfected control (not recorded which).

This clonotype was seen repeatedly, ten times or more. The CDR3 region is CASSLVPGDTGELFF. CDR3 in DNA: TGCGCCAGCAGCTTGGTTCCAGGGGACACCGGGGAGCTGTTTTTT. V usage is TRBV5-1 and J usage is TRBJ2-2; TRBD1 is a possible D gene (6 bases). Trimming left V 0 bases short and J 3 bases short, with 9 bases between. The CDR3 covers 15 residues. Germline lookup yields CDR1 SGHRS and CDR2 YFSETQ. Together with reference TRBV5-1 and TRBJ2-2, the CDR3 gives the full variable domain: KAGVTQTPRYLIKTRGQQVTLSCSPISGHRSVSWYQQTPGQGLQFLFEYFSETQRNKGNFPGRFSGRQFSNSRSEMNVSTLELGDSALYLCASSLVPGDTGELFFGEGSRLTVL.

This chain connects TRBV3-1 to TRBJ2-2; D gene unclear. In germline, CDR1 is LGHDT, CDR2 YNNKEL (reference sequence). Deletions cut 8 bases from V and 6 bases from J, with 10 bases between. The CDR3 is 12 residues long. The chain's CDR3 is CASRGRAGELFF. CDR3 nucleotide sequence: TGTGCCAGCCGTGGACGGGCCGGGGAGCTGTTTTTT.

Ten or more counts support this clonotype. The chain recombines TRBV18 with TRBJ2-7; TRBD1 aligns across 7 bases. Germline V gene lookup returns CDR1 KGHSH and CDR2 LQKENI. The CDR3 is made up of 14 amino acids. V gave up 3 bases and J gave up 4 bases; unmatched junction bases: 6. The CDR3 nucleotides read TGTGCCAGCTCACCTAGGGACAGTATGTACGAGCAGTACTTC. It encodes CASSPRDSMYEQYF.

This clonotype was recorded at least ten times. CDR3 loop: CASSLRASGQETQYF. The CDR3 DNA reads as TGTGCCAGCAGTTTACGGGCTAGCGGACAAGAGACCCAGTACTTC. The chain couples TRBV12-3 or TRBV12-4 to TRBJ2-5; 7 bases fit TRBD2. The trim removed 2 bases at V and 2 bases at J, leaving 5 bases unmatched. This CDR3 is 15 amino acids long.

There are many counts of this clonotype. The chain carries TRBV20-1 and TRBJ1-5, with TRBD1 as a possible D gene (5 bases). The germline V and J ends were trimmed by 2 bases and 2 bases, with 16 bases remaining between them. The CDR3 is 16 residues long. The germline gives CDR1 DFQATT, CDR2 SNEGSKA (reference sequence). CDR3 region: CSARLPGTGGNQPQHF. The CDR3 DNA reads TGCAGTGCTAGACTTCCCGGGACGGGAGGCAATCAGCCCCAGCATTTT.

This clonotype has a count of ten or more. The chain couples TRBV29-1 to TRBJ1-2; the match to TRBD1 covers 10 bases. The V gene end was trimmed by 8 bases and the J gene end by 5 bases; junction bases not matched to a gene: 11. Germline CDR1 is SQVTM and CDR2 is ANQGSEA. This CDR3 has 14 amino acids. The DNA for the CDR3 is TGCAGCACAACCGGGACAGGGGTTCGGTATGGCTACACCTTC. This encodes CSTTGTGVRYGYTF.

The CDR3 sequence: CASSQVAVKSSRDYEQYF. Written as DNA, the CDR3 is TGCGCCAGCAGCCAAGTGGCAGTCAAGTCTAGCAGGGATTACGAGCAGTACTTC. The chain uses TRBV4-3 and TRBJ2-7; D assignment may be TRBD1 or TRBD2 (5 bases each). Trimming cost V 1 base and J 4 bases, with 23 bases left between them. Germline V lookup: CDR1 LGHNA, CDR2 YSLEER. The CDR3 totals 18 residues.

There are a few counts of this clonotype. The CDR3 bases are TGCAGCGTCGAGCCAGGGGTTTATGTGACCCAGTACTTC. This codes for CSVEPGVYVTQYF. The chain joins TRBV29-1 to TRBJ2-5, with D maybe TRBD1 (6 bases). The CDR3 length is 13 residues. Germline V gives CDR1 SQVTM, CDR2 ANQGSEA. Trimming stripped 6 bases from V and 7 bases from J, with 18 bases between.

This clonotype was picked up many times. CDR3 residues: CASSPRESGELFF. DNA of the CDR3: TGCGCCAGCAGCCCGAGAGAGAGCGGGGAGCTGTTTTTT. The chain links TRBV5-1 to TRBJ2-2; D uncertain. V lost 4 bases and J 7 bases, leaving 11 bases between the germline ends. There are 13 residues in the CDR3. Germline V CDR1 and CDR2: SGHRS, YFSETQ.

Ten or more counts support this clonotype. J is TRBJ1-4 and V is TRBV29-1, with 7 bases identical to TRBD1. J gave up 4 bases and V 4 bases, and 12 bases lay outside the gene matches. Germline loops: CDR1 SQVTM, CDR2 ANQGSEA. The CDR3 is 16 residues long. The DNA of the CDR3 is TGCAGCGTTGTCGGTGGTCGGGGACAGATTAATGAAAAACTGTTTTTT. This translates into CSVVGGRGQINEKLFF.

The chain uses TRBV3-1 and TRBJ1-4; 8 nucleotides line up with TRBD1. V shed 3 bases, J shed 2 bases, and the junction held 11 bases outside the gene matches. The CDR3 is 18 amino acids. CDR1 LGHDT and CDR2 YNNKEL come from the germline V gene (reference sequence). CDR3 DNA: TGTGCCAGCAGCCAGAGGAGAGACAGGGGTCATACTAATGAAAAACTGTTTTTT. Its translation is CASSQRRDRGHTNEKLFF.

Many counts were recorded for this clonotype. The chain employs TRBV14 and TRBJ2-6; D is perhaps TRBD1 or TRBD2 (6 bases each). Deletions cut 2 bases from V and 3 bases from J, with 11 bases between. From germline, CDR1 is SGHDN and CDR2 FVKESK. This CDR3 is built from 16 residues. The CDR3 nucleotides read TGTGCCAGCAGCCAATCCAGGGGACTTGGGGCCAACGTCCTGACTTTC. It codes for CASSQSRGLGANVLTF.

This rearrangement joins TRBV5-6 to TRBJ2-3, with TRBD1 matching 8 bases. The CDR3 length is 15 residues. V lost 0 bases and J lost 6; bases outside the gene matches: 6. Germline V gene data show CDR1 as SGHDT and CDR2 as YYEEEE. The DNA for the CDR3 is TGTGCCAGCAGCTTGGCAGGGGGCATCGGGGATACGCAGTATTTT. Encoded protein: CASSLAGGIGDTQYF.

This chain connects TRBV6-2 or TRBV6-3 to TRBJ2-2; 11 bases are shared with TRBD1. The CDR3 contains 15 residues. The germline gives CDR1 MNHEY, CDR2 SVGEGT. Germline trimming cut 7 bases from V and 7 bases from J; bases unmatched to any gene: 8. CDR3 DNA sequence: TGTGCCAGCACCCCCCGGACAGGGGGCTTCGGGGAGCTGTTTTTT. Translation gives CASTPRTGGFGELFF.

This clonotype was detected many times. The V and J genes are TRBV5-8 and TRBJ2-7, with 8 bases matching TRBD1. Trimming took 1 base from V and 2 from J; bases not matched to a gene: 2. Per germline, CDR1 SGHTS and CDR2 YDEGEE. The CDR3 covers 14 residues. The CDR3 sequence: CASSLQGATYEQYF. In DNA, the CDR3 is TGTGCCAGCAGCTTGCAGGGGGCCACCTACGAGCAGTACTTC.

The chain has TRBV6-2 or TRBV6-3 and TRBJ2-3, with D tentatively TRBD2 (6 bases). Trimming removed 6 bases at V and 4 bases at J, with 8 bases between. The CDR3 is 12 amino acids. CDR1 and CDR2 from the germline V gene are MNHEY and SVGEGT. The CDR3 loop is CASREGADTQYF. In DNA, the CDR3 is TGTGCCAGCAGGGAGGGCGCAGATACGCAGTATTTT.

This clonotype was recorded at least ten times. The chain is built from TRBV7-9 and TRBJ2-1; D call uncertain. Trimming left V 0 bases short and J 8 bases short, with 5 bases between. The CDR3 loop spans 12 amino acids. Germline CDR1 is SEHNR and CDR2 is FQNEAQ (reference sequence). CDR3 nucleotides: TGTGCCAGCAGCTTAGCATGGGATGAGCAGTTCTTC. The encoded protein is CASSLAWDEQFF.

In this sample, this clonotype turned up many times. The chain joins TRBV7-8 to TRBJ1-4; D perhaps matches TRBD1 (5 bases). Germline values: CDR1 SGHVS, CDR2 FQNEAQ. Trimming removed 4 bases at V and 0 bases at J, with 18 bases between. The CDR3 is 18 amino acids. CDR3 sequence (DNA): TGTGCCAGCAGCTCACAGGTGATAGACCCCGCAACTAATGAAAAACTGTTTTTT. As protein: CASSSQVIDPATNEKLFF.

This clonotype was seen at least ten times. The V call is TRBV5-1, the J call TRBJ1-1; unclear D gene. The germline V gene encodes CDR1 SGHRS and CDR2 YFSETQ. The CDR3 consists of 14 residues. The V gene lost 0 bases and the J gene lost 2 bases, with 8 bases spanning the gap. CDR3 sequence reads: CASSLATANTEAFF. In DNA, the CDR3 is TGCGCCAGCAGCTTGGCCACTGCAAACACTGAAGCTTTCTTT.

This clonotype was counted at least ten times. The V gene is TRBV11-2, the J gene TRBJ2-3; a weak D match, TRBD2 (6 bases). The V gene's germline CDR1 is SGHAT and CDR2 FQNNGV. The V and J ends lost 6 bases and 6 bases respectively, with 22 bases between them. The CDR3 consists of 16 residues. In DNA, the CDR3 is TGTGCCAGCAGTTCCTTGTTGGGCAGGGAGGTGGATACGCAGTATTTT. Translation: CASSSLLGREVDTQYF. The whole variable domain, remainder taken from reference TRBV11-2 and TRBJ2-3, is EAGVAQSPRYKIIEKRQSVAFWCNPISGHATLYWYQQILGQGPKLLIQFQNNGVVDDSQLPKDRFSAERLKGVDSTLKIQPAKLEDSAVYLCASSSLLGREVDTQYFGPGTRLTVL.

There are many counts of this clonotype. This sequence joins TRBV7-2 and TRBJ1-1; D is perhaps TRBD1 (5 bases). CDR3 length equals 14 residues. The V end lost 0 bases, the J end lost 0 bases, and 5 bases lay between the germline ends. Germline values: CDR1 SGHTA, CDR2 FQGNSA. The CDR3 here is CASSLARVNTEAFF. For the CDR3, the DNA is TGTGCCAGCAGCTTAGCCAGGGTGAACACTGAAGCTTTCTTT.

This clonotype was detected ten times or more. The V call is TRBV11-3, the J call TRBJ2-6; 7 bases line up with TRBD1. J lost 0 bases, V lost 3 bases, and 11 bases had no gene match. Germline V lookup: CDR1 SGHNT, CDR2 YENEEA. The CDR3 consists of 19 residues. The CDR3 DNA reads as TGTGCCAGCAGCTTCACCACAGGGGAACGATACTCTGGGGCCAACGTCCTGACTTTC. As protein: CASSFTTGERYSGANVLTF.

For this clonotype: No DNA is shown, since the ends of the CDR3 on it are uncertain; the CDR3 is the one TCRdb lists. The gene calls are TRBV11-2 and TRBJ2-3; no check of the table's D call, TRBD2, against the DNA was made. Inclusive of both ends, the CDR3 amounts to 15 amino acids. The germline V gene has CDR1 SGHAT and CDR2 FQNNGV. The CDR3 loop is CASSFRLAGAIRSIF.

The rearrangement links TRBV11-2 to TRBJ2-7; TRBD1 aligns across 11 bases. CDR1 is SGHAT and CDR2 is FQNNGV in the germline V gene. The trim removed 3 bases at V and 4 bases at J, leaving 5 bases unmatched. The CDR3 consists of 15 residues. The CDR3 DNA follows: TGTGCCAGCAGCTTCGGGACAGGGGGATTTTACGAGCAGTACTTC. It codes for CASSFGTGGFYEQYF.

The V call is TRBV3-1, the J call TRBJ2-1; 8 bases agree with TRBD1. The CDR3 sequence is 15 residues long. Trimming took 4 bases from V and 6 from J; bases not matched to a gene: 8. Germline-derived CDR1 and CDR2 are LGHDT and YNNKEL (reference sequence). The CDR3 sequence: CASSLRGQGSNEQFF. In DNA form, the CDR3 reads TGTGCCAGCAGCCTTCGAGGACAGGGTAGCAATGAGCAGTTCTTC.

This clonotype turned up a few times. V usage is TRBV5-5 and J usage is TRBJ1-6; D gene unclear. This CDR3 has 12 residues. The germline V gene encodes CDR1 SGHKS and CDR2 YYEKEE (reference sequence). V dropped 0 bases and J dropped 8 bases, with 3 bases sitting between them. CDR3 DNA sequence: TGTGCCAGCAGCTTGGGATATTCACCCCTCCACTTT. Protein sequence: CASSLGYSPLHF.

The gene calls are TRBV5-4 and TRBJ2-4, with a weak D call TRBD1 (5 bases). The V and J ends lost 0 bases and 8 bases respectively, with 12 bases between them. CDR3 size: 14 residues. Germline values: CDR1 SGHNT, CDR2 YYREEE (reference sequence). The CDR3 DNA follows: TGTGCCAGCAGCTTGGCAGGGAATGTAGACATTCAGTACTTC. It yields the protein CASSLAGNVDIQYF.